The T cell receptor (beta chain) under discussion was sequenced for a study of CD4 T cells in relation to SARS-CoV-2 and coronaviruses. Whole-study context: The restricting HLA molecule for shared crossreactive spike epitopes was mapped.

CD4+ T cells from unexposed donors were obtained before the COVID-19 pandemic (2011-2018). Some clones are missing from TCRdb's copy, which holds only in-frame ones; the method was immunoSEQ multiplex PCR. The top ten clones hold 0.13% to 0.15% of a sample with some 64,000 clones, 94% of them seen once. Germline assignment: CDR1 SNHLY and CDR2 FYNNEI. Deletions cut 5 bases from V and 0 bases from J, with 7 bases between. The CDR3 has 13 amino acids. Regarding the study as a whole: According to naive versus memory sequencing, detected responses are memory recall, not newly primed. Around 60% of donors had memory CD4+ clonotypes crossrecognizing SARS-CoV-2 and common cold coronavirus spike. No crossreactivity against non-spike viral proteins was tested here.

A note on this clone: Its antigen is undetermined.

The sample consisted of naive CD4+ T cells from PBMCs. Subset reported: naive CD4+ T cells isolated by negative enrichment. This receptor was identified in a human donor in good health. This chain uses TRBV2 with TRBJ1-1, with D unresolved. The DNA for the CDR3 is TGTGCCAGCAGTCTCACACTGAACACTGAAGCTTTCTTT. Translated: CASSLTLNTEAFF.